Listed here are 4 T cell receptor beta chains from one sample, sequenced in a study of cytomegalovirus exposure and HLA in healthy donors. The assay was immunoSEQ multiplex PCR, and TCRdb's table has in-frame clones only and misses some. This sample has approximately 170,000 clones, with 84% found just once. Sequenced: PBMCs. The origin of the receptors is a man between 25 and 39 years old in good health and CMV-seropositive.

The J gene is TRBJ2-7, the V gene TRBV6-6; maybe TRBD1 (8 bases). Germline CDR1 reads MNHNY; CDR2 reads SVGAGI (reference sequence). The V and J ends lost 6 bases and 0 bases respectively, with 18 bases between them. CDR3 size: 16 residues. This CDR3 is CASRNYRGGLSYEQYF. CDR3 coding DNA: TGTGCCAGCAGGAACTACAGGGGGGGACTCTCCTACGAGCAGTACTTC.

For the CDR3, the DNA is TGTGCCTGGAGTCAGACGGGCTCTGGAAACACCATATATTTT. The encoded protein is CAWSQTGSGNTIYF. This sequence joins TRBV30 and TRBJ1-3; D not resolved. The CDR3 totals 14 residues. The germline CDR1 and CDR2 sequences are GTSNPN and SVGIG (reference sequence). V gave up 2 bases and J gave up 0 bases, with 8 bases separating them.

This sequence joins TRBV6-4 and TRBJ1-3, with a tentative D call TRBD1 (6 bases). The ends were cut back, 3 bases at V and 0 bases at J, with 12 bases in the middle. Germline CDR1 MRHNA, CDR2 SNTAGT. The CDR3 runs 16 residues. This chain's CDR3 is CASSEPGQLSGNTIYF. The CDR3 DNA is TGTGCCAGCAGTGAACCTGGACAGCTCTCTGGAAACACCATATATTTT.

For this clone: The CDR3 ends on some other residue instead of the conserved phenylalanine or tryptophan, so this is likely a read error. The DNA is omitted, as the CDR3 cannot be located on it reliably, and the CDR3 follows TCRdb's listing. This CDR3 reads CATSAQLTGTG. V gene TRBV15 combines with J gene TRBJ1-1; the table's TRBD1 call for D was not verified on the DNA. The CDR3 numbers 11 amino acids, ends counted. Germline V gene lookup returns CDR1 LNHNV and CDR2 YYDKDF (reference sequence).